The 19 T cell receptor beta chains below come from one sample, sequenced in a study of CXCR3-negative and CXCR3-positive naive CD8 T cells. All TRB cDNA libraries came from 5' RACE performed with UMI labels. After re-calling the 5' RACE reads, TCRdb lists one entry per CDR3 protein, DNA absent. Recorded for this sample: around 40,000 distinct CDR3 sequences. The specimen was memory CD8+ T cells from blood. The source of these receptors is a human donor in good health. Some clones in this sample may be carry-over from other donors' samples.

This sequence joins TRBV7-2 and TRBJ1-4. The CDR3 is made up of 14 amino acids. In germline, CDR1 is SGHTA, CDR2 FQGNSA. CDR3 loop: CASSLLAGTEKLFF.

This chain uses TRBV7-8 with TRBJ2-3; absent DNA, TCRdb's TRBD1 call cannot be checked. The CDR3 sequence is 16 residues long. The germline V gene has CDR1 SGHVS and CDR2 FQNEAQ. CDR3 region: CASSLLSRESTDTQYF. Full variable domain (rest looked up from reference TRBV7-8 and TRBJ2-3): GAGVSQSPRYKVAKRGQDVALRCDPISGHVSLFWYQQALGQGPEFLTYFQNEAQLDKSGLPSDRFFAERPEGSVSTLKIQRTQQEDSAVYLCASSLLSRESTDTQYFGPGTRLTVL.

The rearrangement links TRBV6-6 to TRBJ1-1. Germline V gives CDR1 MNHNY, CDR2 SVGAGI (reference sequence). The CDR3 is 12 amino acids. This chain's CDR3 is CASSVDDTEAFF.

The chain carries TRBV5-4 and TRBJ2-1. CDR3 length: 14 amino acids. Per the germline V gene, CDR1 is SGHNT and CDR2 is YYREEE (reference sequence). The CDR3 loop is CASSLEPLGDEQFF.

V and J are TRBV6-5 and TRBJ1-1. There are 14 residues in the CDR3. The germline CDR1 and CDR2 sequences are MNHEY and SVGAGI. The CDR3 protein is CASRLGPSNTEAFF.

This chain links TRBV7-3 with TRBJ2-3; TCRdb reports TRBD2, a call that lacks DNA to check it against. There are 19 residues in the CDR3. The germline V gene encodes CDR1 SGHTA and CDR2 FQGTGA. CDR3 loop: CASSPDPGTSGRMTDTQYF.

The chain joins TRBV12-3 or TRBV12-4 to TRBJ2-2; TCRdb gives TRBD1 as the D gene, but with no DNA this cannot be confirmed. CDR3 length equals 16 residues. The chain's CDR3 is CASSGDGGSETGELFF.

The rearrangement uses TRBV28 and TRBJ2-1; TCRdb outputs TRBD2, but without DNA this stays unchecked. The CDR3 consists of 20 residues. Germline values: CDR1 MDHEN, CDR2 SYDVKM. The chain's CDR3 is CASSFRTSGGKSATYNEQFF.

The chain links TRBV4-3 to TRBJ2-7; the D gene TCRdb calls, TRBD2, cannot be checked with no DNA. The CDR3 has 16 residues. The germline gives CDR1 LGHNA, CDR2 YSLEER. CDR3 sequence: CASSPGLADSSYEQYF.

This chain joins TRBV7-2 and TRBJ1-2. Germline assignment: CDR1 SGHTA and CDR2 FQGNSA. The CDR3 consists of 15 residues. The CDR3 loop is CASSLGSGWVYGYTF.

The genes are TRBV28 and TRBJ1-2. Per germline, CDR1 MDHEN and CDR2 SYDVKM. The length of the CDR3 is 15 residues. CDR3 loop: CASSPPPDGPYGYTF.

This chain connects TRBV28 to TRBJ2-2. This CDR3 is 13 amino acids long. In germline, CDR1 is MDHEN, CDR2 SYDVKM. CDR3 in amino acids: CASSSLNTGELFF. Together with reference TRBV28 and TRBJ2-2, the CDR3 gives the full variable domain: DVKVTQSSRYLVKRTGEKVFLECVQDMDHENMFWYRQDPGLGLRLIYFSYDVKMKEKGDIPEGYSVSREKKERFSLILESASTNQTSMYLCASSSLNTGELFFGEGSRLTVL.

The chain joins TRBV6-6 to TRBJ1-2; TCRdb proposes TRBD1, but this gene call is untestable without DNA. Germline V gene sequence: CDR1 MNHNY, CDR2 SVGAGI (reference sequence). This CDR3 is 13 amino acids long. The CDR3: CASSRDRAYGYTF.

This chain's CDR3 is CSARDWQGNTGELFF. The genes are TRBV20-1 and TRBJ2-2; without DNA, the TCRdb call of TRBD1 cannot be checked. Germline loops: CDR1 DFQATT, CDR2 SNEGSKA (reference sequence). The length of the CDR3 is 15 residues.

The J gene is TRBJ2-1, the V gene TRBV12-3 or TRBV12-4; TCRdb's assignment of TRBD1 cannot be checked, as there is no DNA. CDR3 length equals 15 residues. The CDR3 spells CASSLGDRGPGGQFF.

The chain couples TRBV6-4 to TRBJ2-3; TCRdb calls TRBD2, which cannot be checked without DNA. The CDR3 is 15 residues long. Germline loops: CDR1 MRHNA, CDR2 SNTAGT. CDR3 sequence: CASSPTSGGGDTQYF.

The chain uses TRBV2 and TRBJ2-5; lacking DNA, the TRBD1 call made by TCRdb goes unchecked. The CDR3 covers 14 residues. Germline V gives CDR1 SNHLY, CDR2 FYNNEI. CDR3 in amino acids: CASDRTGGNSAQYF.

J is TRBJ1-1 and V is TRBV20-1; TCRdb's assignment of TRBD1 cannot be checked, as there is no DNA. Germline-derived CDR1 and CDR2 are DFQATT and SNEGSKA (reference sequence). The CDR3 is 13 amino acids. The CDR3 loop reads CSATGTENTEAFF.

The J gene is TRBJ2-7, the V gene TRBV12-3 or TRBV12-4. This CDR3 comprises 11 residues. The CDR3 is CASNQMGEQYF.